This T cell receptor beta chain came from a study of Ad26.COV2.S vaccination and SARS-CoV-2 variants. The wider study: Recipients of Ad26.COV2.S got it intramuscularly, once or twice 56 days apart.

Treatment given: 19 received Ad26.COV2.S at low or high dose, single or two shots; roughly five received placebo; per-sample allocation not given. Sampling was performed 63 days after the first vaccine or placebo injection. This Boston cohort included adults aged 18-55 years. This vaccine is an Ad26 vector that expresses the Wuhan-strain SARS-CoV-2 spike. Comments on this clone: The antigen is not known.

The CDR3 has 12 residues. V lost 1 base and J lost 5, with 5 bases in between. Germline V gives CDR1 SGHTA, CDR2 FQGTGA. Here immunoSEQ multiplex PCR was the method, and the copy in TCRdb shows in-frame clones only, minus some. The sample has around 300,000 clones, 85% to 90% seen once. Study-wide results and limits: The analyses of TCR breadth and depth may have understated the size of total T cell responses.

This TCR was sampled from a person aged 18 to 65 who received the Ad26.COV2.S COVID-19 vaccine or a placebo. The specimen was peripheral blood, collected in a trial of Ad26.COV2.S vaccine versus placebo. The chain links TRBV7-3 to TRBJ2-5; D gene unclear. The CDR3 here is CASSLNRETQYF. CDR3 DNA sequence: TGTGCCAGCAGCTTAAATAGGGAGACCCAGTACTTC.